The 22 T cell receptor beta chains below were found in one sample sequenced in a study of CD8+ T cells in alopecia areata. The treatment: oral pan-JAK inhibitor, 5-10 mg twice daily. RNA extraction was followed by reverse transcription into cDNA, which acted as the sequencing template. Some clones are missing from TCRdb's copy, which holds only in-frame ones; the method was immunoSEQ multiplex PCR. The sample contains about 170,000 clones, roughly 50% of which appear only once. Here the sequenced sample was CD4+ T cells sorted from blood, taken at approximately week 56, from a patient treated with tofacitinib. These receptors were obtained from a human donor with alopecia areata.

The sample holds many counts of this clone. J is TRBJ2-7 and V is TRBV10-3; D gene uncertain. This CDR3 is 13 amino acids long. Deletions cut 2 bases from V and 1 base from J, with 6 bases between. CDR1 ENHRY and CDR2 SYGVKD come from the germline V gene. The CDR3 DNA reads TGTGCCATCAGTGAGGGCAGTTCCTACGAGCAGTACTTC. It encodes CAISEGSSYEQYF.

The chain has TRBV6-5 and TRBJ1-5, with D possibly being TRBD1 (6 bases). Trimming left V 6 bases short and J 5 bases short, with 14 bases between. There are 14 residues in the CDR3. Germline V gene data show CDR1 as MNHEY and CDR2 as SVGAGI. DNA of the CDR3: TGTGCCAGCAGCCTAGACAGGAGGGATCAGCCCCAGCATTTT. It is translated as CASSLDRRDQPQHF.

V and J are TRBV5-1 and TRBJ1-5; TRBD1 aligns across 9 bases. The CDR3 has 14 residues. Germline trimming cut 2 bases from V and 5 bases from J; bases unmatched to any gene: 2. Looked up from germline, CDR1 is SGHRS and CDR2 is YFSETQ. Written as DNA, the CDR3 is TGCGCCAGCAGCTTCCGGACAGGGGATCAGCCCCAGCATTTT. Residues: CASSFRTGDQPQHF.

The V gene is TRBV28, the J gene TRBJ2-3; D is unclear. The CDR3 totals 14 residues. Germline V CDR1 and CDR2: MDHEN, SYDVKM. The ends were cut back, 4 bases at V and 3 bases at J, with 11 bases in the middle. CDR3 protein: CASSSARNTDTQYF. CDR3 in DNA: TGTGCCAGCAGTTCGGCTCGTAATACAGATACGCAGTATTTT.

Only a few counts were recorded for this clone. The V and J genes are TRBV7-2 and TRBJ2-3; D is unclear. Germline CDR1 and CDR2: SGHTA and FQGNSA. This CDR3 spans 13 amino acids. Between the trimmed V and J ends, which lost 1 base and 5 bases, there was a span of 7 bases. The CDR3 DNA reads as TGTGCCAGCAGCTTAGATTGGAGAGATACGCAGTATTTT. This sequence encodes CASSLDWRDTQYF.

This clone turned up a few times. The chain employs TRBV7-9 and TRBJ1-2; D unclear. The CDR3 totals 13 residues. V gave up 5 bases and J gave up 6 bases, with 13 bases separating them. CDR1 SEHNR and CDR2 FQNEAQ come from the germline V gene (reference sequence). In nucleotides, the CDR3 is TGTGCCAGCAGCCCCGGAGGGCGGGATGGCTACACCTTC. Its protein is CASSPGGRDGYTF.

The chain joins TRBV6-6 to TRBJ1-4; D perhaps matches TRBD1 (5 bases). V was clipped by 6 bases and J by 4 bases, with 12 bases between them. Germline lookup yields CDR1 MNHNY and CDR2 SVGAGI (reference sequence). The CDR3 has 14 residues. The CDR3 region is CASRGTGINEKLFF. The CDR3 bases are TGTGCCAGCAGAGGGACGGGGATTAATGAAAAACTGTTTTTT.

In its sample, this clone was seen a few times. This sequence joins TRBV29-1 and TRBJ2-3; 10 nucleotides agree with TRBD2. This CDR3 is 16 amino acids long. Germline CDR1 is SQVTM and CDR2 is ANQGSEA. Trimming cost V 7 bases and J 1 base; bases outside gene matches: 11. The CDR3 region is CSAAGTSGKGTDTQYF. The CDR3 DNA reads as TGCAGCGCCGCGGGTACTAGCGGGAAAGGCACAGATACGCAGTATTTT.

This chain connects TRBV19 to TRBJ1-5, with a weak D call TRBD1 (6 bases). Germline V gene lookup returns CDR1 LNHDA and CDR2 SQIVND (reference sequence). Deletions cut 7 bases from V and 3 bases from J, with 13 bases between. The length of the CDR3 is 14 residues. This CDR3 is CASTPGQLNQPQHF. As DNA, the CDR3 is TGTGCCAGTACCCCCGGACAGCTCAATCAGCCCCAGCATTTT.

The V call is TRBV27, the J call TRBJ2-2, with 8 bases fitting TRBD2. CDR1 is MNHEY and CDR2 is SMNVEV in the germline V gene (reference sequence). The CDR3 totals 15 residues. J was trimmed by 1 base and V by 10 bases; bases with no gene match: 8. In nucleotides, the CDR3 is TGTGCCACCAAGTCCGGGACTAGGAACACCGGGGAGCTGTTTTTT. Translating gives CATKSGTRNTGELFF.

This clone was seen only a few times. The genes are TRBV19 and TRBJ1-1; no clear D. The CDR3 totals 14 residues. V lost 7 bases, J lost 0 bases, and 12 bases lay in between. Germline CDR1 and CDR2: LNHDA and SQIVND (reference sequence). The CDR3 nucleotides read TGTGCCAGTACCGGTCTAGGCATGAACACTGAAGCTTTCTTT. Its protein product is CASTGLGMNTEAFF.

The genes are TRBV6-5 and TRBJ2-1, with TRBD2 as a possible D gene (7 bases). V lost 2 bases and J lost 0, with 11 bases in between. Germline V gene sequence: CDR1 MNHEY, CDR2 SVGAGI. The CDR3 is 16 residues long. The CDR3 DNA follows: TGTGCCAGCAGTTACGGCGGGGGCGGCTCCTACAATGAGCAGTTCTTC. It translates to CASSYGGGGSYNEQFF.

This chain links TRBV4-2 with TRBJ2-7, with unresolved D. With 2 bases removed from V and 2 bases from J, the gap between germline ends came to 13 bases. The CDR3 sequence is 15 residues long. From germline, CDR1 is LGHNA and CDR2 YNFKEQ. CDR3 nucleotide sequence: TGTGCCAGCAGCCAATCCCCGGCCGGAGCCTACGAGCAGTACTTC. This translates into CASSQSPAGAYEQYF.

Only one count was recorded for this clone. The gene calls are TRBV11-2 and TRBJ1-5; D is perhaps TRBD1 (6 bases). Germline CDR1 reads SGHAT; CDR2 reads FQNNGV. The V gene lost 2 bases and the J gene lost 0 bases, with 8 bases spanning the gap. This CDR3 spans 15 amino acids. CDR3 residues: CASSLQGHSNQPQHF. CDR3 sequence (DNA): TGTGCCAGCAGCTTACAGGGGCATAGCAATCAGCCCCAGCATTTT.

The CDR3 sequence: CASSPAGGVGYGYTF. CDR3 nucleotides: TGTGCCAGCAGCCCGGCAGGGGGCGTTGGCTATGGCTACACCTTC. The chain couples TRBV11-2 to TRBJ1-2; TRBD1 matches at 8 bases. The CDR3 covers 15 residues. Per germline, CDR1 SGHAT and CDR2 FQNNGV. V gave up 5 bases and J gave up 4 bases; unmatched junction bases: 9.

The chain has TRBV6-5 and TRBJ2-7; TRBD2 might be the D (6 bases). Per the germline V gene, CDR1 is MNHEY and CDR2 is SVGAGI. V was cut by 0 bases and J by 4 bases, with 13 bases left in between. This CDR3 is built from 15 residues. CDR3 region: CASSYSGQEGYEQYF. The CDR3 region has the DNA TGTGCCAGCAGTTACTCCGGCCAGGAGGGGTACGAGCAGTACTTC.

V usage is TRBV27 and J usage is TRBJ1-1; 7 bases fit TRBD1. CDR1 and CDR2 (germline): MNHEY, SMNVEV (reference sequence). Germline trimming cut 7 bases from V and 4 bases from J; bases unmatched to any gene: 9. The CDR3 loop spans 14 amino acids. Here the CDR3 reads CASKFRDRVTEAFF. Here the CDR3 DNA reads TGTGCCAGCAAATTTCGAGACAGGGTCACTGAAGCTTTCTTT.

The V call is TRBV5-6, the J call TRBJ2-5; D gene ambiguous. The V and J ends lost 0 bases and 5 bases respectively, with 8 bases between them. Germline-derived CDR1 and CDR2 are SGHDT and YYEEEE. This CDR3 is 13 amino acids long. The CDR3 sequence is CASSLGSEETQYF. The CDR3 bases are TGTGCCAGCAGCTTGGGAAGCGAGGAGACCCAGTACTTC.

This chain joins TRBV6-1 and TRBJ1-2, with 9 positions matching TRBD1. The CDR3 is 14 residues long. Trimming took 8 bases from V and 7 from J; bases not matched to a gene: 11. Germline V lookup: CDR1 MNHNS, CDR2 SASEGT. The CDR3 loop is CASARDRVRPGYTF. CDR3 bases: TGTGCCAGCGCAAGGGACAGGGTTCGTCCTGGCTACACCTTC.

The chain couples TRBV5-1 to TRBJ1-1, with no clear D. V gave up 4 bases and J gave up 8 bases, with 24 bases separating them. CDR1 and CDR2 (germline): SGHRS, YFSETQ. The CDR3 has 16 amino acids. The CDR3 sequence is CASSDARGTVGEEAFF. As DNA, the CDR3 is TGCGCCAGCAGCGACGCACGGGGAACGGTGGGCGAGGAAGCTTTCTTT.

This clone was seen a handful of times. The CDR3 spells CASSEGQGFNTEAFF. CDR3 sequence (DNA): TGTGCCAGCAGCGAGGGACAGGGCTTTAACACTGAAGCTTTCTTT. The chain is built from TRBV7-9 and TRBJ1-1; 9 nucleotides align to TRBD1. The CDR3 extends over 15 amino acids. Germline loops: CDR1 SEHNR, CDR2 FQNEAQ (reference sequence). V lost 5 bases to trimming and J lost 2 bases; unmatched junction nucleotides: 6. Based on the CDR3 plus reference TRBV7-9 and TRBJ1-1, the full variable domain is DTGVSQNPRHKITKRGQNVTFRCDPISEHNRLYWYRQTLGQGPEFLTYFQNEAQLEKSRLLSDRFSAERPKGSFSTLEIQRTEQGDSAMYLCASSEGQGFNTEAFFGQGTRLTVV.

The chain is built from TRBV6-6 and TRBJ1-6; 7 bases map to TRBD1. Germline CDR1 is MNHNY and CDR2 is SVGAGI (reference sequence). This CDR3 has 14 amino acids. J was trimmed by 2 bases and V by 5 bases; bases with no gene match: 0. DNA of the CDR3: TGTGCCAGCAGTGACAGGGCCTATAATTCACCCCTCCACTTT. Translation gives CASSDRAYNSPLHF.